The entry below gives a single T cell receptor (beta chain) sequence along with its context. The data stem from a study of T cell changes during pregnancy in multiple sclerosis. V lost 0 bases and J lost 4, with 9 bases in between. The CDR3 loop spans 14 amino acids. Germline values: CDR1 MNHEY, CDR2 SMNVEV (reference sequence). Profiled with immunoSEQ multiplex PCR; TCRdb holds only in-frame clones, not every one. The sample has 45,000 to 70,000 clones, under 95% seen once. The source material was CD4+ T cells from peripheral blood mononuclear cells, sampled in the second trimester of pregnancy. V and J are TRBV27 and TRBJ2-5, with D possibly TRBD2 on 5 matching bases. This receptor was taken from a female donor with multiple sclerosis, enrolled in a pregnancy study. CDR3: CASSLSPGLETQYF. CDR3 in DNA: TGTGCCAGCAGTTTATCTCCGGGGTTAGAGACCCAGTACTTC.